This T cell receptor (beta chain) comes out of a study of blood T cell repertoires in COVID-19. Study-wide background: Donors in the United States, Italy and Spain gave samples during acute or convalescent COVID-19. The analysed material was cDNA or gDNA that came from T cells, B-cell-depleted T cells, or PBMCs.

The repertoire was sequenced with immunoSEQ multiplex PCR; TCRdb's copy has only in-frame clones and lacks some. The table records roughly 230,000 clones, approximately 84% of them present only once. Specimen: peripheral blood. The sequence was obtained from a man aged 40-50 years with acute or convalescent COVID-19.

The CDR3 loop reads CASSSTGGVNEQFF. DNA for the CDR3: TGTGCCAGCAGTTCCACAGGGGGCGTGAATGAGCAGTTCTTC. The V and J genes are TRBV5-4 and TRBJ2-1; TRBD1 matches 9 bases. V trimming: 5 bases; J trimming: 7 bases; junction bases outside the gene matches: 7. Germline V lookup: CDR1 SGHNT, CDR2 YYREEE (reference sequence). The length of the CDR3 is 14 residues.